The rows below give T cell receptor beta chains drawn from one sample of a study of T cell changes during pregnancy in multiple sclerosis. Produced via immunoSEQ multiplex PCR; TCRdb's table is partial and in-frame only. The table includes around 71,000 clones, around 90% detected once. The source material was peripheral blood, sampled after pregnancy. The receptors were sampled from a female donor with multiple sclerosis, enrolled in a pregnancy study. The CDR3 runs from the conserved cysteine through the conserved F or W. The D gene is left open where the match is weak. A row's size may be missing; if present it is once, few, many or a size class.

v_gene,j_gene,abundance,d_gene,CDR3nt,CDR3aa
TRBV4-3,TRBJ1-4,few,TRBD1,TGCGCCAGCAGCCAAGGGGCCGGGACAGGCAATGAAAAACTGTTTTTT,CASSQGAGTGNEKLFF
TRBV20-1,TRBJ2-3,NA,NA,TGCAGTGAATTTCGGGGGGATACGCAGTATTTT,CSEFRGDTQYF
TRBV6-1,TRBJ1-5,NA,TRBD1,TGTGCCAGCAGTGTGGACAGGGGGAGTCAGCCCCAGCATTTT,CASSVDRGSQPQHF
TRBV12-2,TRBJ2-2,once,NA,TGTGCAAGTCGCTTAGTGGGGGGGAGTGGTACCGGGGAGCTGTTTTTT,CASRLVGGSGTGELFF
TRBV5-5,TRBJ2-3,NA,TRBD2,TGTGCCAGCAGCATAGGGACTAGCGGATACACAGATACGCAGTATTTT,CASSIGTSGYTDTQYF
TRBV27,TRBJ2-7,NA,TRBD2,TGTGCCAGCAGTCTAGCGGGAATTAAATTCTCCTACGAGCAGTACTTC,CASSLAGIKFSYEQYF
TRBV30,TRBJ1-2,NA,NA,TGTGCCTGGACTCGAGATAACTATGGCTACACCTTC,CAWTRDNYGYTF
TRBV30,TRBJ2-3,NA,TRBD2,TGTGCCTGGATTACGGGAGGTTCAGATACGCAGTATTTT,CAWITGGSDTQYF
TRBV7-2,TRBJ1-2,NA,TRBD1,TGTGCCAGCAGCATGCAGACAGGGGAAGGCTACACCTTC,CASSMQTGEGYTF
TRBV11-2,TRBJ1-1,NA,TRBD1,TGTGCCAGCAGCGGGGACAGGGTTAACACTGAAGCTTTCTTT,CASSGDRVNTEAFF
TRBV6-1,TRBJ1-5,NA,NA,TGTGCCAGCAGTGAAGTAACCGGGGAGAATCAGCCCCAGCATTTT,CASSEVTGENQPQHF
TRBV6-4,TRBJ2-2,few,NA,TGTGCCAGCAGTGAAGCGGACACCGGGGAGCTGTTTTTT,CASSEADTGELFF
TRBV6-1,TRBJ2-7,NA,TRBD2,TGTGCCAGCAGTCGCAGCGGGGCCACCCCCTACGAGCAGTACTTC,CASSRSGATPYEQYF
TRBV11-2,TRBJ1-3,NA,TRBD1,TGTGCCAGCAGCTTGACAGGGATGTTGGGCGGAAACACCATATATTTT,CASSLTGMLGGNTIYF
TRBV5-1,TRBJ2-1,NA,TRBD2,TGCGCCAGCAGCTTGGAGGCTAGCGGTCAGACGAATGAGCAGTTCTTC,CASSLEASGQTNEQFF
TRBV6-5,TRBJ1-1,NA,NA,TGTGCCAGCAGTTACTCGAGAAGTTACACTGAAGCTTTCTTT,CASSYSRSYTEAFF
TRBV21-1,TRBJ2-7,once,NA,TGTGCCAGCAGCCTCAGGGGACTAGCGGGACCAAGCTCCTACGAGCAGTACTTC,CASSLRGLAGPSSYEQYF
TRBV25-1,TRBJ2-5,NA,TRBD1,TGTGCCAGCAGTGGCTCGCTCGGACAGGGGAGGGATGAGACCCAGTACTTC,CASSGSLGQGRDETQYF
TRBV29-1,TRBJ2-3,NA,TRBD1,TGCAGCGGACTGACAGGGGCAGATACGCAGTATTTT,CSGLTGADTQYF
TRBV19,TRBJ1-2,NA,NA,TGTGCCACTACCCAGGAAAGAATTGGCTACACCTTC,CATTQERIGYTF
TRBV5-4,TRBJ2-7,NA,TRBD2,TGTGCCAGCAGCCGAAATAGCGGGGTAAGATACTCCTACGAGCAGTACTTC,CASSRNSGVRYSYEQYF
TRBV29-1,TRBJ2-5,NA,TRBD1,TGCAGCGCGGTTCCGACAGGGACCCCCGGAGAGACCCAGTACTTC,CSAVPTGTPGETQYF